This record covers a single T cell receptor (beta chain). The sample is drawn from a study of shared clonotypes between healthy human individuals. Unsorted PBMC DNA sequencing spanned ten immunoSEQ deep assay plates. Original processing notes: Filtering was not the same, since immunoSEQ gave junction-only sequences without quality scores. Clones were read by immunoSEQ multiplex PCR, and TCRdb kept only the in-frame ones, dropping some. V and J calls and clone size follow that table, whereas D and trimming were derived from the DNA. Among 450,000 to 500,000 clones listed, around 73% were seen once. The length of the CDR3 is 14 residues. V was trimmed by 6 bases and J by 0 bases, leaving 6 bases between them. CDR1 LGHNA and CDR2 YSLEER come from the germline V gene.

The TCR was taken from a woman aged 40 to 49 in good health. Some clones in this sample may be carry-over from other donors' samples. The sample was PBMCs. The chain combines TRBV4-3 with TRBJ2-6; D is unclear. The CDR3 reads CASSSLSGANVLTF. Written as DNA, the CDR3 is TGCGCCAGCAGTTCCCTCTCTGGGGCCAACGTCCTGACTTTC.